This TCR beta chain was identified during a study of cytomegalovirus exposure and HLA in healthy donors. V lost 7 bases to trimming and J lost 5 bases, with 11 bases between them. Germline CDR1 MDHEN, CDR2 SYDVKM. The CDR3 consists of 12 residues. General study points: Accurate predictions that matched the HLA-A and HLA-B alleles of most subjects were reportedly made from TCR beta sequences. In a later analysis, TCR beta V- and J-gene trimming was associated with a missense DCLRE1C variant.

As regards this clone: Its antigen is not known.

With 60 Vbeta and 13 Jbeta primers, the PCR was carried out. The assay was immunoSEQ multiplex PCR, and TCRdb's table has in-frame clones only and misses some. There are about 150,000 clones in the sample; around 83% occur only once, and roughly 2.3% lies in the top ten. The chain couples TRBV28 to TRBJ1-2; no definite D call. What was sequenced was PBMCs. This clonotype was obtained from a woman under 30 in good health and CMV-seronegative. The CDR3 sequence: CASTSGSYGYTF. The CDR3 DNA sequence: TGTGCCAGCACTTCGGGGAGTTATGGCTACACCTTC.